This entry lists 5 T cell receptor beta chains sequenced from one sample in a study of control samples from healthy donors and cancer patients. TCRdb keeps only in-frame clones here, not all; method: immunoSEQ multiplex PCR. The sample has over 100,000 clones, around 89% seen once. Sequencing was done on a sample of blood. All receptors derive from a man between 40 and 49 years old in good health.

The genes are TRBV30 and TRBJ1-1; no clear D gene. The CDR3 has 13 amino acids. Germline CDR1 reads GTSNPN; CDR2 reads SVGIG (reference sequence). Trimming left V 2 bases short and J 3 bases short, with 10 bases between. The CDR3 protein is CAWSRGRDTEAFF. CDR3 nucleotides: TGTGCCTGGAGTCGAGGGAGGGACACTGAAGCTTTCTTT.

The CDR3 DNA sequence: TGTGCCAGCAGTGAGATTAGGCAGGGGGCGTACACTGAAGCTTTCTTT. Its protein is CASSEIRQGAYTEAFF. This chain links TRBV2 with TRBJ1-1; 8 bases match TRBD1. Germline V gives CDR1 SNHLY, CDR2 FYNNEI. V lost 3 bases, J lost 3 bases, and 9 bases stayed unmatched. This CDR3 comprises 16 residues.

This chain uses TRBV7-2 with TRBJ1-6; D is undetermined. The length of the CDR3 is 16 residues. Trimming shortened V by 0 bases and J by 8 bases, and 14 bases separated the two germline ends. The germline V gene encodes CDR1 SGHTA and CDR2 FQGNSA. CDR3 amino acids: CASSLAQITRDSPLHF. DNA for the CDR3: TGTGCCAGCAGCTTAGCCCAGATCACAAGGGATTCACCCCTCCACTTT. Complete variable domain (other parts from reference TRBV7-2 and TRBJ1-6): GAGVSQSPSNKVTEKGKDVELRCDPISGHTALYWYRQSLGQGLEFLIYFQGNSAPDKSGLPSDRFSAERTGGSVSTLTIQRTQQEDSAVYLCASSLAQITRDSPLHFGNGTRLTVT.

The rearrangement joins TRBV19 to TRBJ1-2; D is uncertain. Looked up from germline, CDR1 is LNHDA and CDR2 is SQIVND (reference sequence). V lost 5 bases, J lost 0 bases, and 13 bases lay in between. The CDR3 covers 15 residues. The CDR3 reads CASSYNLGANYGYTF. The CDR3 nucleotides read TGTGCCAGTAGTTACAACCTCGGGGCTAACTATGGCTACACCTTC.

This chain joins TRBV19 and TRBJ2-2; D uncertain. Germline loops: CDR1 LNHDA, CDR2 SQIVND (reference sequence). The CDR3 length is 13 residues. V was cut by 1 base and J by 7 bases, with 7 bases left in between. The CDR3 region is CASSIVTGGELFF. CDR3 DNA: TGTGCCAGTAGTATAGTGACGGGCGGGGAGCTGTTTTTT. The whole variable domain, filled in from reference TRBV19 and TRBJ2-2, reads DGGITQSPKYLFRKEGQNVTLSCEQNLNHDAMYWYRQDPGQGLRLIYYSQIVNDFQKGDIAEGYSVSREKKESFPLTVTSAQKNPTAFYLCASSIVTGGELFFGEGSRLTVL.